The clone carrying this T cell receptor beta chain was found once. What it recognizes is unknown. The data derive from a study of T cell repertoires and HLA-DP antigens. Germline V gives CDR1 SGHAT, CDR2 FQNNGV. After removal of 8 bases from V and 2 bases from J, the junction contained 12 bases not matched to a gene. The CDR3 covers 16 residues. Libraries were prepared by immunoSEQ multiplex PCR; TCRdb keeps only in-frame clonotypes and omits some of them. The sample consists of over 100,000 clones, about 92% of them appearing once. Study-wide results and caveats: Previously undetected clones averaged around 40% and 50% against the two alleles respectively.

The material sequenced was CD4+ T cells from PBMCs. The chain is built from TRBV11-2 and TRBJ2-1; 7 bases match TRBD2. The source is a woman aged 18-29 years in good health and CMV-seronegative. CDR3 amino acids: CASELNRLAAYNEQFF. The CDR3 region has the DNA TGTGCCAGCGAATTAAACCGTCTAGCGGCCTACAATGAGCAGTTCTTC.